This TCR beta chain was captured in a study of T cells in Graves' hyperthyroidism and ophthalmopathy. Overall study results and limits: The model forecast ophthalmopathy, anticipating it by a median around 6.5 months before onset. Blood held most thyroid clonotypes expanded above 0.001 frequency.

Ophthalmopathy cases scored 3 or more on the Clinical Activity Score and 4 or more on NOSPECS grade, with duration below 3 months. Cells are PBMCs isolated from around 10 ml of fresh blood. RNA transcripts provided the source from which TCR beta CDR3 regions were amplified. TCR CDR3 underwent first-round RT-PCR with the HTBI primer set. MiXCR, applied by TCRdb to the multiplex PCR reads, yields one record per CDR3 protein. The sample contains a few hundred thousand distinct CDR3 sequences, 15% to 20% of which appear only once. This clonotype was seen ten or more times. What it binds is unknown. The sequenced material came from blood. The sequence derives from a man aged 18 to 29 with Graves' ophthalmopathy.

The CDR3 protein is CASSTSGGVPNIQYF. The CDR3 nucleotides are TGTGCCAGCAGCACTAGCGGGGGGGTTCCAAACATTCAGTACTTC. The rearrangement uses TRBV7-8 and TRBJ2-4, with TRBD2 matching 13 bases. This CDR3 has 15 amino acids. Losses at the gene ends were 5 bases for V and 6 bases for J; bases not matched to a gene: 4. Germline CDR1 reads SGHVS; CDR2 reads FQNEAQ. Filled out from reference TRBV7-8 and TRBJ2-4, the complete variable domain reads GAGVSQSPRYKVAKRGQDVALRCDPISGHVSLFWYQQALGQGPEFLTYFQNEAQLDKSGLPSDRFFAERPEGSVSTLKIQRTQQEDSAVYLCASSTSGGVPNIQYFGAGTRLSVL.